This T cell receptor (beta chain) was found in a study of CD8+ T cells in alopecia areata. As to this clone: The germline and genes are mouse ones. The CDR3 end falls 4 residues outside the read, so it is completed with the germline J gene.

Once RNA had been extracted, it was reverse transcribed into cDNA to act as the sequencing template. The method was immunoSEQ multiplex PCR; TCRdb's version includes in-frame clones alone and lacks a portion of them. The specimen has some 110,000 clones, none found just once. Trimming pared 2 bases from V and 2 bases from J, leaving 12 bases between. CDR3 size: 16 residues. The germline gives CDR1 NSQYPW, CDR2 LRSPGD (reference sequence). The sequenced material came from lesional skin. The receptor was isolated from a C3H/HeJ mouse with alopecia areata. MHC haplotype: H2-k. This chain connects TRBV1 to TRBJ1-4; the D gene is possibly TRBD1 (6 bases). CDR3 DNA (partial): TGCACCTGCAGTGCAACAGGGAGGAGGTCCAACGAA. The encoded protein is CTCSATGRRSNE. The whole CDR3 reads CTCSATGRRSNERLFF.